This T cell receptor (beta chain) was obtained from a study of T cells in Graves' hyperthyroidism and ophthalmopathy. CDR1 MNHNS and CDR2 SASEGT come from the germline V gene. This CDR3 contains 15 residues. V gave up 4 bases and J gave up 4 bases, with 14 bases separating them. For Graves' hyperthyroidism to be stable, ophthalmopathy could not progress within 18 months. This clonotype was picked up a small number of times. Amplification targeted TCR beta CDR3 regions from RNA transcripts. HTBI primers drove first-round RT-PCR of the TCR CDR3. TCRdb redid the calling of the multiplex PCR reads with MiXCR, one entry per CDR3 protein. The sample records approximately 710,000 distinct CDR3 sequences, 15% to 20% being singletons.

Specimen: blood. The chain carries TRBV6-1 and TRBJ1-5; a possible D gene is TRBD1 (5 bases). The clonotype was recovered from a man aged 50-60 years with Graves' hyperthyroidism. CDR3 in DNA: TGTGCCAGCAGTGCCGGGGGTTATATTAATCAGCCCCAGCATTTT. Its protein product is CASSAGGYINQPQHF.